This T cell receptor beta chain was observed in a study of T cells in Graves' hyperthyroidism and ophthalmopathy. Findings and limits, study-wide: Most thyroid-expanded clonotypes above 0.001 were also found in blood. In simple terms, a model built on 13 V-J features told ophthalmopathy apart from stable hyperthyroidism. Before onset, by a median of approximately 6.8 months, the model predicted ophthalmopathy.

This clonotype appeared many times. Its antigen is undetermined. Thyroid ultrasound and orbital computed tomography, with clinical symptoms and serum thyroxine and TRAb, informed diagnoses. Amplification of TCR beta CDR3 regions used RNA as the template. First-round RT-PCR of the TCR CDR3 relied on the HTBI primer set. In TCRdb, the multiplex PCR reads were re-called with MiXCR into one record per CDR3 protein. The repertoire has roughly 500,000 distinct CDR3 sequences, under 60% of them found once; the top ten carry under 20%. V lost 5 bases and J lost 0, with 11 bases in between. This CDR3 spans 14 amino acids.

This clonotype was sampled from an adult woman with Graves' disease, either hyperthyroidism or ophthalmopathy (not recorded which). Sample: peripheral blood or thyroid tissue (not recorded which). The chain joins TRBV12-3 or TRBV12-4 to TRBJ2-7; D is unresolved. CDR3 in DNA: TGTGCCAGCAGTCATCTCAGGCTCTCCTACGAGCAGTACTTC. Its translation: CASSHLRLSYEQYF.